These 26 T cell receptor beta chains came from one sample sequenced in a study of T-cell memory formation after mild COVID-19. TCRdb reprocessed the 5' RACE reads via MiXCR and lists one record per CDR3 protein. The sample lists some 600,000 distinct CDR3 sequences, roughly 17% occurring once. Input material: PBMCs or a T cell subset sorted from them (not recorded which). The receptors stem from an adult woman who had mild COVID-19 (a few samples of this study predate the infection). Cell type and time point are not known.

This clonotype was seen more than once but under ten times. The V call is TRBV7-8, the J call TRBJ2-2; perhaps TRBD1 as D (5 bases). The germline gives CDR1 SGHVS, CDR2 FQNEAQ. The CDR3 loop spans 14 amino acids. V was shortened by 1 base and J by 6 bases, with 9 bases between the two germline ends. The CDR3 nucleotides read TGTGCCAGCAGCTTAGTTCTAGGGGCCGGGGAGCTGTTTTTT. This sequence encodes CASSLVLGAGELFF.

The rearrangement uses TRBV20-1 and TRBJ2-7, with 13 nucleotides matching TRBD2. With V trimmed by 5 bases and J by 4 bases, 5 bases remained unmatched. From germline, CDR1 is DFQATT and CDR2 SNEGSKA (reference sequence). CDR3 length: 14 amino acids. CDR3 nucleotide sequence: TGCAGTGCTGCCGGGACTAGCGGGATTTACGAGCAGTACTTC. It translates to CSAAGTSGIYEQYF.

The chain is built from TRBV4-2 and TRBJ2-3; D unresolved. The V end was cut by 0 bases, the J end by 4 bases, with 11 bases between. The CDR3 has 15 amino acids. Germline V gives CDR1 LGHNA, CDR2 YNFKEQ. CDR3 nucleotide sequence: TGTGCCAGCAGCCAAGAGATCGGACGGGCAGATACGCAGTATTTT. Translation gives CASSQEIGRADTQYF.

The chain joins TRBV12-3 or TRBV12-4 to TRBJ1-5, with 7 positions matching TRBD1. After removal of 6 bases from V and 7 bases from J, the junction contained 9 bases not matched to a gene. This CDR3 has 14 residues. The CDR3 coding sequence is TGTGCCAGCAGCCCGACAGGGTCCGGCCAGCCCCAGCATTTT. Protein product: CASSPTGSGQPQHF.

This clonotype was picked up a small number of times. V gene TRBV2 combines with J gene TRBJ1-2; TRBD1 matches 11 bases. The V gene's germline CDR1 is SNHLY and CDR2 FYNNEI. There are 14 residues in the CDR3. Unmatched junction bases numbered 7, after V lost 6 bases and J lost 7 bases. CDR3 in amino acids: CASSSIGTGGGYTF. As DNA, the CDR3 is TGTGCCAGCAGCTCGATCGGGACAGGGGGTGGCTACACCTTC. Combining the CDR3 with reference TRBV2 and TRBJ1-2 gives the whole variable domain EPEVTQTPSHQVTQMGQEVILRCVPISNHLYFYWYRQILGQKVEFLVSFYNNEISEKSEIFDDQFSVERPDGSNFTLKIRSTKLEDSAMYFCASSSIGTGGGYTFGSGTRLTVV.

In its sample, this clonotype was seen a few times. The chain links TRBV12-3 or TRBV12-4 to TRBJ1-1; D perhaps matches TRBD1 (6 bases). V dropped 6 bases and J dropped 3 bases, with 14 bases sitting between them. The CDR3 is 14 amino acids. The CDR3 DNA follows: TGTGCCAGCAGCCAACAGGGAGGGGACACTGAAGCTTTCTTT. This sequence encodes CASSQQGGDTEAFF.

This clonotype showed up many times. The CDR3 region is CSARARNEQYF. CDR3 nucleotides: TGCAGTGCTAGGGCCAGGAACGAGCAGTACTTC. The V gene is TRBV20-1, the J gene TRBJ2-7; no clear D. Germline CDR1 is DFQATT and CDR2 is SNEGSKA (reference sequence). This CDR3 contains 11 residues. Trimming took off 3 bases at V and 5 bases at J, with 8 bases between the two ends.

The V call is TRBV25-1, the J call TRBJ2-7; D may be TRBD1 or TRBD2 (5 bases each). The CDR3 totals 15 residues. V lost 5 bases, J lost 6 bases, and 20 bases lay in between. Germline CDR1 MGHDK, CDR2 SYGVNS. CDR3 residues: CASSKLDGAIAEQYF. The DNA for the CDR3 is TGTGCCAGCAGTAAACTGGACGGGGCTATCGCCGAGCAGTACTTC.

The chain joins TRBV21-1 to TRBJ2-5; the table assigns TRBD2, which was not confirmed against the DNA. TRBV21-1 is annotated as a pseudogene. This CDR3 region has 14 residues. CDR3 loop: CASRRAGVKETQYF. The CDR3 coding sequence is TGTGCCAGCAGACGAGCGGGAGTTAAAGAGACCCAGTACTTC.

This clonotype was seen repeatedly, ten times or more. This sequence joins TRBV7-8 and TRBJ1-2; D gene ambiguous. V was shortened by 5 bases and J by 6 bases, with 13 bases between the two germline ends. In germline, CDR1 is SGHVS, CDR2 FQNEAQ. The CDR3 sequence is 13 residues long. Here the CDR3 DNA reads TGTGCCAGCAGCCCAAGGAGGGTCGATGGCTACACCTTC. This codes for CASSPRRVDGYTF.

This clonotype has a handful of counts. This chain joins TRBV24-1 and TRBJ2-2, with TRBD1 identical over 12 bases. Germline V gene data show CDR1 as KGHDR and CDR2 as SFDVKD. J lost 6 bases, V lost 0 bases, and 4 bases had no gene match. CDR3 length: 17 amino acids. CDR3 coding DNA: TGTGCCACCAGTGATTTGTTGGGACAGGGGGCGGCCGGGGAGCTGTTTTTT. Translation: CATSDLLGQGAAGELFF.

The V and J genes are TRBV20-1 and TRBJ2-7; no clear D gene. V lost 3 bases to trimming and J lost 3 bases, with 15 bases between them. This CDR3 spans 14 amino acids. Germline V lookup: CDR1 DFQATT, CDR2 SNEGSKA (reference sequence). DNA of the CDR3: TGCAGTGCTAGGGCACGGACCTACCACTACGAGCAGTACTTC. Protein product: CSARARTYHYEQYF.

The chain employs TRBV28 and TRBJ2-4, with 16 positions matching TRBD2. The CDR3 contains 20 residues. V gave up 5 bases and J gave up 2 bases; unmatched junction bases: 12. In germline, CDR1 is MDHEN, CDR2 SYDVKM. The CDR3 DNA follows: TGTGCCAGCAGTCAGACCGGGACTAGCGGGAGGGCCGGTTCCAAAAACATTCAGTACTTC. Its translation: CASSQTGTSGRAGSKNIQYF.

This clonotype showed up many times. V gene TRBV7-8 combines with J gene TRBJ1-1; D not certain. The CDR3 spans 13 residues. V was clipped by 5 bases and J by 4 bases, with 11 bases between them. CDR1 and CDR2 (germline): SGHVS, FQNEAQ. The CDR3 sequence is CASSHTGPTEAFF. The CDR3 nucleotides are TGTGCCAGCAGCCATACGGGCCCCACTGAAGCTTTCTTT.

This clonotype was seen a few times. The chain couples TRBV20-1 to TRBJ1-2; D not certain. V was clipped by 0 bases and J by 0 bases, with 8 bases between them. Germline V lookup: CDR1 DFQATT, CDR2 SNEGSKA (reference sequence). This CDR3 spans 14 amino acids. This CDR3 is CSARDAGSNYGYTF. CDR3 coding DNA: TGCAGTGCTAGAGATGCAGGATCTAACTATGGCTACACCTTC.

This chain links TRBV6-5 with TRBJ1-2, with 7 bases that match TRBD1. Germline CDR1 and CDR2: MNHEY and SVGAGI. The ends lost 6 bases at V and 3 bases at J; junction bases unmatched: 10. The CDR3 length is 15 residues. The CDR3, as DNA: TGTGCCAGCAGCTTTGATGCACAGGGGCACTATGGCTACACCTTC. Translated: CASSFDAQGHYGYTF.

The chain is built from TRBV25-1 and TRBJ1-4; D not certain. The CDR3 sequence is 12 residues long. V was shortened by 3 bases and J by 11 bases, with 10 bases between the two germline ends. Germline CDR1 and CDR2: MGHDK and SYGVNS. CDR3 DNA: TGTGCCAGCAGTGAGGCCCGCGGGAAACTGTTTTTT. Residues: CASSEARGKLFF.

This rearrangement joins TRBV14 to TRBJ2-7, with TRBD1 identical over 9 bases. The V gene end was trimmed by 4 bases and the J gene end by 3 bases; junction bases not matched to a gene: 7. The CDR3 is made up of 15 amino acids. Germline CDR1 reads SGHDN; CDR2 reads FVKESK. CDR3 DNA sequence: TGTGCCAGCAGCCTCGGGACAGGGTTTGACTACGAGCAGTACTTC. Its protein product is CASSLGTGFDYEQYF.

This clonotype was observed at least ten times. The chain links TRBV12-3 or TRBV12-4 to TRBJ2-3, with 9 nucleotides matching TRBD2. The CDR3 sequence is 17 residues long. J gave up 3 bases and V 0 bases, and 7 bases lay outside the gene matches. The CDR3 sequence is CASSLAPWRGGTDTQYF. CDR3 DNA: TGTGCCAGCAGTTTAGCCCCTTGGCGGGGGGGAACAGATACGCAGTATTTT.

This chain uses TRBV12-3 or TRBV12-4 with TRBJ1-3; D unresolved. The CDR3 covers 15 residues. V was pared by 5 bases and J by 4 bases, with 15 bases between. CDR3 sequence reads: CASSPGVGLGNTIYF. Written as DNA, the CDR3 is TGTGCCAGCAGTCCCGGGGTCGGGCTCGGAAACACCATATATTTT.

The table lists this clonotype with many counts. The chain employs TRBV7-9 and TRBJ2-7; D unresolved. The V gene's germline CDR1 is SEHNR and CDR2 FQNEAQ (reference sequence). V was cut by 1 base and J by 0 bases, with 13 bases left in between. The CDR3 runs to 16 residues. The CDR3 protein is CASSLGLGSPSYEQYF. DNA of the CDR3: TGTGCCAGCAGCTTAGGATTGGGGTCACCCTCCTACGAGCAGTACTTC.

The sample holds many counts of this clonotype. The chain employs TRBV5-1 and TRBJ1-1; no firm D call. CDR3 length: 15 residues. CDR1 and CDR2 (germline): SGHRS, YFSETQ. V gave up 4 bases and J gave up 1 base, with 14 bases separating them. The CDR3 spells CASSLRNPENTEAFF. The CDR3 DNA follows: TGCGCCAGCAGCCTTAGGAACCCGGAGAACACTGAAGCTTTCTTT.

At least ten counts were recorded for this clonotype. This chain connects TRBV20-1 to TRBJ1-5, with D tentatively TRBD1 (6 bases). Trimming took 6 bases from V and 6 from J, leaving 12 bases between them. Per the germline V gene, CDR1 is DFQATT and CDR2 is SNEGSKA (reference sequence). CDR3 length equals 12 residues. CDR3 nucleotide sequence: TGCAGTGCAAAACAGGGCGGTCAGCCCCAGCATTTT. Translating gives CSAKQGGQPQHF.

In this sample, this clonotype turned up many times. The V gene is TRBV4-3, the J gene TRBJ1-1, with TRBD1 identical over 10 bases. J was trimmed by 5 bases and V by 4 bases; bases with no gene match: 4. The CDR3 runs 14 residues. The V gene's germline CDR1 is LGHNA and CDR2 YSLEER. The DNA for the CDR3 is TGCGCCAGCAGCCGCCGGGACAGGGGTACTGAAGCTTTCTTT. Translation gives CASSRRDRGTEAFF.

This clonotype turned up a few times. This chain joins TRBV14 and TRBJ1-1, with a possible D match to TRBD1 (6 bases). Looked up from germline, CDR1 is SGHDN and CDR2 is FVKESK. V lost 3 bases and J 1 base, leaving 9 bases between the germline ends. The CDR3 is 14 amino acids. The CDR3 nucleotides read TGTGCCAGCAGCCAGGGACACCGGAACACTGAAGCTTTCTTT. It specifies CASSQGHRNTEAFF.

The CDR3 sequence: CASSYSRATSLYNEQFF. CDR3 in DNA: TGTGCCAGCAGTTATTCCCGGGCCACCTCGCTCTACAATGAGCAGTTCTTC. The chain recombines TRBV6-2 or TRBV6-3 with TRBJ2-1; D is uncertain. The CDR3 loop spans 17 amino acids. V dropped 3 bases and J dropped 3 bases, with 18 bases sitting between them. The germline V gene has CDR1 MNHEY and CDR2 SVGEGT.